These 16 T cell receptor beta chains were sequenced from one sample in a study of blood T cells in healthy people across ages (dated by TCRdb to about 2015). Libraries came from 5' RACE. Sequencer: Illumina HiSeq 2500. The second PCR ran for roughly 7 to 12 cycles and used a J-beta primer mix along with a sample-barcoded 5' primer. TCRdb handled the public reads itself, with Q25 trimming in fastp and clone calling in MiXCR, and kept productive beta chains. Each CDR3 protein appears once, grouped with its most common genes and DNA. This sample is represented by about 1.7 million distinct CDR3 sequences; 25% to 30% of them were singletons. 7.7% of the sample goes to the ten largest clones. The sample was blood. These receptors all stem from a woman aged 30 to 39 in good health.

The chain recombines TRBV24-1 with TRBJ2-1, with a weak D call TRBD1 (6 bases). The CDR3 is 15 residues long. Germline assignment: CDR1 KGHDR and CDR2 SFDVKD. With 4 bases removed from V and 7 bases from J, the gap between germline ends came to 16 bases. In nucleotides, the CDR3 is TGTGCCACCAGTGACCCCGGCGCTACAGGGAATGAGCAGTTCTTC. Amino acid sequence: CATSDPGATGNEQFF.

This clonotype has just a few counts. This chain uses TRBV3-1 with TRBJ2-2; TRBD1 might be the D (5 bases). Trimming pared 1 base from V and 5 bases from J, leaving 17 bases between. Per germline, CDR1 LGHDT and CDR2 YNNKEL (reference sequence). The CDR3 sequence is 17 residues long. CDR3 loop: CASSQGVWGSTTGELFF. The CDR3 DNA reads TGTGCCAGCAGCCAAGGGGTGTGGGGCTCCACGACCGGGGAGCTGTTTTTT.

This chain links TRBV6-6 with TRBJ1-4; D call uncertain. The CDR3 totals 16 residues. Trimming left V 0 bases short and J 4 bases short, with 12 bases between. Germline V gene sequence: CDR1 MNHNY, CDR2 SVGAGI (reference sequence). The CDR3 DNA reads TGTGCCAGCAGTTACTCGAGAGGGTCCAATAATGAAAAACTGTTTTTT. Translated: CASSYSRGSNNEKLFF.

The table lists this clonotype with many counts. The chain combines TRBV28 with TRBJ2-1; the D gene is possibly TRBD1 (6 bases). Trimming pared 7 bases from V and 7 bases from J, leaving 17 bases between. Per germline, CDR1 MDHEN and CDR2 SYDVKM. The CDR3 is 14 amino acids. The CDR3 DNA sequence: TGTGCCAGCACCGGGACAACCTTCCTAAATGAGCAGTTCTTC. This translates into CASTGTTFLNEQFF.

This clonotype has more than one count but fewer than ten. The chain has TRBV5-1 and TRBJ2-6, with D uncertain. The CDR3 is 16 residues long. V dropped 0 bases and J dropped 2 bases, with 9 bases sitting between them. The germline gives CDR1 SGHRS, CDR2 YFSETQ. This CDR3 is CASSLEGPPGANVLTF. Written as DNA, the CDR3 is TGCGCCAGCAGCTTGGAAGGGCCCCCTGGGGCCAACGTCCTGACTTTC. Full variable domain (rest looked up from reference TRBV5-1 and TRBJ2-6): KAGVTQTPRYLIKTRGQQVTLSCSPISGHRSVSWYQQTPGQGLQFLFEYFSETQRNKGNFPGRFSGRQFSNSRSEMNVSTLELGDSALYLCASSLEGPPGANVLTFGAGSRLTVL.

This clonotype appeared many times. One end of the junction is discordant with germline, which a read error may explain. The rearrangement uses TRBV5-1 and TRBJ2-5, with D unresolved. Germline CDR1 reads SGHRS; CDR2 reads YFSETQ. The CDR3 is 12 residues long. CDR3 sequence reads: CASSSNQETQYF. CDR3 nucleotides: TGTGCCAGCAGTTCTAACCAAGAGACCCAGTACTTC.

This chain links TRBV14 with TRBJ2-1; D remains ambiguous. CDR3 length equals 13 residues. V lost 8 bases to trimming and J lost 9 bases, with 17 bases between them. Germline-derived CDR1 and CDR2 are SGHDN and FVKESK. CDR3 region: CASSSAAWGEQFF. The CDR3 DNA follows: TGTGCCAGCTCCTCCGCCGCTTGGGGTGAGCAGTTCTTC.

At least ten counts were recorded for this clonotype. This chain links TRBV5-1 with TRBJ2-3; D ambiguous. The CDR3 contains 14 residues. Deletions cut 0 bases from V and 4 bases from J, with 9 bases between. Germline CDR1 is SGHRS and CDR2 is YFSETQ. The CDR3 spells CASSLAGSADTQYF. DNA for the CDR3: TGCGCCAGCAGCTTGGCGGGTTCGGCAGATACGCAGTATTTT.

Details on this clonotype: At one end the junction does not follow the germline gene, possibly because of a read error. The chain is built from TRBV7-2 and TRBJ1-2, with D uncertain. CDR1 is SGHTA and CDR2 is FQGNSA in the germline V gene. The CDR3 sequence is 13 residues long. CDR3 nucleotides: TGTGCCAGCGGCTTAGATGGGATCTATGGCCACACCTTC. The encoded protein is CASGLDGIYGHTF.

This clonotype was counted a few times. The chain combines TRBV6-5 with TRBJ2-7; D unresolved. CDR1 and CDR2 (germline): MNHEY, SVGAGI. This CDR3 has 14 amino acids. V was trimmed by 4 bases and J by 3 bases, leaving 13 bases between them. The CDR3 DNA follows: TGTGCCAGCAGTTTACAGCTAGGAATCTACGAGCAGTACTTC. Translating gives CASSLQLGIYEQYF.

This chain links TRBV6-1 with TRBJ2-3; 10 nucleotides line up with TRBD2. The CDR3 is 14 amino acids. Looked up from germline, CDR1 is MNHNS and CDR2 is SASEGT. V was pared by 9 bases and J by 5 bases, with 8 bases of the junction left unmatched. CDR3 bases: TGTGCCAGTAAAAGCGGGGGGGAAGGAGATACGCAGTATTTT. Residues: CASKSGGEGDTQYF.

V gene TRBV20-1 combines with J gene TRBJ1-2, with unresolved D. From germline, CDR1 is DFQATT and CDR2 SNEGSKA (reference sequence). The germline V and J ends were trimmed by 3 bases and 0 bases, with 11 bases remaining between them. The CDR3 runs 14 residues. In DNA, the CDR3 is TGCAGTGCTAGTAATGGTAGAGCTAACTATGGCTACACCTTC. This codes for CSASNGRANYGYTF.

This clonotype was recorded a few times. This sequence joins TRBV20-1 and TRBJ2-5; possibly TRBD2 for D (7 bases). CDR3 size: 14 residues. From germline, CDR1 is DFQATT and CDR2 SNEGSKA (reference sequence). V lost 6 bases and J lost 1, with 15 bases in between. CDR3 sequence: CSAPRAGAQETQYF. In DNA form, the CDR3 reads TGCAGTGCCCCTCGTGCGGGGGCCCAAGAGACCCAGTACTTC.

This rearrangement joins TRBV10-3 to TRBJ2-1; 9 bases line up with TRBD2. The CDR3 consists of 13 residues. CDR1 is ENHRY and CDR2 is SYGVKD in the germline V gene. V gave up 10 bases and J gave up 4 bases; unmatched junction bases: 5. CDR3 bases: TGTGCCACCAGCGGGGGGCCATACAATGAGCAGTTCTTC. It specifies CATSGGPYNEQFF.

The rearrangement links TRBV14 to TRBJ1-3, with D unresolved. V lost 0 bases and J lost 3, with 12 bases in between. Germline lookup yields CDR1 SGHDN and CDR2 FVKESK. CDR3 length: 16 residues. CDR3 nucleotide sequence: TGTGCCAGCAGCCAAGATCTGGTTGGGTATGGAAACACCATATATTTT. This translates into CASSQDLVGYGNTIYF.

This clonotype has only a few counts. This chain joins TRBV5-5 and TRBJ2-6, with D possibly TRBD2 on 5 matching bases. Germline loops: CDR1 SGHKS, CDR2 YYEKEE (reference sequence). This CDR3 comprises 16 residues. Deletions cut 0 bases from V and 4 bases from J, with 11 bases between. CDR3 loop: CASSLAGSMGANVLTF. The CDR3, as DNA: TGTGCCAGCAGCTTGGCGGGGTCAATGGGGGCCAACGTCCTGACTTTC.